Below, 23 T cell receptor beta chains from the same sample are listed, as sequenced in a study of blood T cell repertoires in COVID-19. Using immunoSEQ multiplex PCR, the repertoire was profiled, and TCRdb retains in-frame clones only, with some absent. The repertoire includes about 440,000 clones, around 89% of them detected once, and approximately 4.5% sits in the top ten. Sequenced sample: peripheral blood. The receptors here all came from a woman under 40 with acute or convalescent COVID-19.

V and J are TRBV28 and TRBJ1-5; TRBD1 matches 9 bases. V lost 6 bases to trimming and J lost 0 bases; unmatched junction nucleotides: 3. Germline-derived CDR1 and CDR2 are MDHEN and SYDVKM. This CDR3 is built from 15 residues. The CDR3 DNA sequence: TGTGCCAGCAGAACAGGGGGCGATAGCAATCAGCCCCAGCATTTT. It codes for CASRTGGDSNQPQHF.

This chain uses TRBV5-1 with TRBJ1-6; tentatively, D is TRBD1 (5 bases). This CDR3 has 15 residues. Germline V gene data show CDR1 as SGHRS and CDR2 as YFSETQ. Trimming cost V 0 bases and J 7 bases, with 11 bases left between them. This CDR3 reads CASSLEGTENSPLHF. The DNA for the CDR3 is TGCGCCAGCAGCTTGGAGGGGACTGAGAATTCACCCCTCCACTTT.

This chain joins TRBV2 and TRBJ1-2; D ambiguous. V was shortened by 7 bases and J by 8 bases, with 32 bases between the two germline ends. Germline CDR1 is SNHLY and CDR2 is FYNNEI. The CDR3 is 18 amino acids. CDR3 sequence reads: CASITRSLGASTSRGYTF. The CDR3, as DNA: TGTGCCAGCATTACGCGGTCCTTGGGAGCTTCCACCTCTAGGGGCTACACCTTC.

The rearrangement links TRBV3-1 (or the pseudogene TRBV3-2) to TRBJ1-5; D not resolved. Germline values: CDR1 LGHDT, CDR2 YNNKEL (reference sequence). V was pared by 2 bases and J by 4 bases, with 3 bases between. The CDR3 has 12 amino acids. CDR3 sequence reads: CASSQQNQPQHF. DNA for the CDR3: TGTGCCAGCAGCCAACAGAATCAGCCCCAGCATTTT.

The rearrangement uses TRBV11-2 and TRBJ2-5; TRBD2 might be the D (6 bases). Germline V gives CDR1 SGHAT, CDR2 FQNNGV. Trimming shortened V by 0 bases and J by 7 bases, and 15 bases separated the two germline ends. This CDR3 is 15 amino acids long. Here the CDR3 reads CASSLDGTAEGTQYF. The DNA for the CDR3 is TGTGCCAGCAGCTTAGATGGGACGGCGGAGGGGACCCAGTACTTC. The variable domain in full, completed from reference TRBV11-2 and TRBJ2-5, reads EAGVAQSPRYKIIEKRQSVAFWCNPISGHATLYWYQQILGQGPKLLIQFQNNGVVDDSQLPKDRFSAERLKGVDSTLKIQPAKLEDSAVYLCASSLDGTAEGTQYFGPGTRLLVL.

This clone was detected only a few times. CDR3: CASSLQGLGQPQHF. In DNA, the CDR3 is TGTGCCAGCAGCTTACAGGGGTTAGGGCAGCCCCAGCATTTT. The J gene is TRBJ1-5, the V gene TRBV5-6; 7 bases fit TRBD1. The germline V gene encodes CDR1 SGHDT and CDR2 YYEEEE. This CDR3 contains 14 residues. The trim removed 2 bases at V and 7 bases at J, leaving 6 bases unmatched.

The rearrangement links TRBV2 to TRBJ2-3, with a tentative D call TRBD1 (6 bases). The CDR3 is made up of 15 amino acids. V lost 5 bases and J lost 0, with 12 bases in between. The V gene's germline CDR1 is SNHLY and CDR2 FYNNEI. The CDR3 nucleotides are TGTGCCAGCAGTCCCGGGACAACTAGCACAGATACGCAGTATTTT. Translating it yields CASSPGTTSTDTQYF.

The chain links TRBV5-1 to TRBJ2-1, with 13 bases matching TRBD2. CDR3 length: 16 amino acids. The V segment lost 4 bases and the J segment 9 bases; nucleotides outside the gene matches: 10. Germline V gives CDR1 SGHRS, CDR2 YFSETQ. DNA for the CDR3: TGCGCCAGCAGCGGACAGACTAGCGGGGGGAATAGTGAGCAGTTCTTC. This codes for CASSGQTSGGNSEQFF.

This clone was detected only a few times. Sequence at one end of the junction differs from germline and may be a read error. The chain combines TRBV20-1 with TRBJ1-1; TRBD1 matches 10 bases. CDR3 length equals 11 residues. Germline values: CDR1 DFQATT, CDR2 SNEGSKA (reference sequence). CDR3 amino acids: CSAGGTGDPGW. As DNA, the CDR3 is TGCAGTGCTGGTGGGACAGGGGACCCCGGTTGG.

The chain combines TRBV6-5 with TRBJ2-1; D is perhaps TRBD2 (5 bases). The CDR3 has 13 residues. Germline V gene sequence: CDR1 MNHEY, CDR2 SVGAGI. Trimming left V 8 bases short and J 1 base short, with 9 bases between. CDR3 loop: CASGRTSYNEQFF. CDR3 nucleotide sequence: TGTGCCAGCGGACGGACTTCCTACAATGAGCAGTTCTTC.

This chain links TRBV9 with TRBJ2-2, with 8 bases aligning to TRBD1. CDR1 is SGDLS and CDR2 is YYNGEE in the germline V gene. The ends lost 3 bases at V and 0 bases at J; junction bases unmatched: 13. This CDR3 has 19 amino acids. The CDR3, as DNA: TGTGCCAGCAGCGAGGGGACAGGCTGGTATGGGGCGAACACCGGGGAGCTGTTTTTT. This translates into CASSEGTGWYGANTGELFF. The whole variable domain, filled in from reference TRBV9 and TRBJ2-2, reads DSGVTQTPKHLITATGQRVTLRCSPRSGDLSVYWYQQSLDQGLQFLIQYYNGEERAKGNILERFSAQQFPDLHSELNLSSLELGDSALYFCASSEGTGWYGANTGELFFGEGSRLTVL.

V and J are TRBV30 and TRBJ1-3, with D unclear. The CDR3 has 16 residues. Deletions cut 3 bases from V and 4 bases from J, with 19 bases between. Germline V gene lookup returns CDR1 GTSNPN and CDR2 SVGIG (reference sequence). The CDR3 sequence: CAWRPPIGLTGNTIYF. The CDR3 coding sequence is TGTGCCTGGAGGCCCCCGATAGGACTTACGGGAAACACCATATATTTT.

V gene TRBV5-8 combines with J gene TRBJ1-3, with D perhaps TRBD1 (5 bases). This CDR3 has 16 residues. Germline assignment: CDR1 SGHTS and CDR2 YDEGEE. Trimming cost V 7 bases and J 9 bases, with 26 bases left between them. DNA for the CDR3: TGTGCCAGCGGTCCCCGGGACTTTACTCCCCAAGGCACCATATATTTT. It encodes CASGPRDFTPQGTIYF. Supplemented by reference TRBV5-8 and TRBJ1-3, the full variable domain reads EAGVTQSPTHLIKTRGQQATLRCSPISGHTSVYWYQQALGLGLQFLLWYDEGEERNRGNFPPRFSGRQFPNYSSELNVNALELEDSALYLCASGPRDFTPQGTIYFGEGSWLTVV.

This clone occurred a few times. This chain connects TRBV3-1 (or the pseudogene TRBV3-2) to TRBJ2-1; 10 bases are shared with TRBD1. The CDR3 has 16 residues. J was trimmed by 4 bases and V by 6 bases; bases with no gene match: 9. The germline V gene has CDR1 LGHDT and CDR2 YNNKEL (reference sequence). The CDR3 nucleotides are TGTGCCAGCAGGGATATGGGACAGGGGAAGTACAATGAGCAGTTCTTC. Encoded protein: CASRDMGQGKYNEQFF.

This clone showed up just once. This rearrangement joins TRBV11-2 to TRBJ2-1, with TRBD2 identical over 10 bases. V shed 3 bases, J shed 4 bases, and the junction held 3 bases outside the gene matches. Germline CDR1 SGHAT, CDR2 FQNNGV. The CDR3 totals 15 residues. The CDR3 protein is CASSLGTSVYNEQFF. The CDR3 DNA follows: TGTGCCAGCAGCTTGGGGACTAGCGTATACAATGAGCAGTTCTTC. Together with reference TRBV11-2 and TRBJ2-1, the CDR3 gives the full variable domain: EAGVAQSPRYKIIEKRQSVAFWCNPISGHATLYWYQQILGQGPKLLIQFQNNGVVDDSQLPKDRFSAERLKGVDSTLKIQPAKLEDSAVYLCASSLGTSVYNEQFFGPGTRLTVL.

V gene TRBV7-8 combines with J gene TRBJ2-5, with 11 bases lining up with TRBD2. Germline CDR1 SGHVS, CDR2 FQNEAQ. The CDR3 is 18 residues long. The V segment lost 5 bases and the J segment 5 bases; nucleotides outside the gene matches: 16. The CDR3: CASSPEGVAGGPGETQYF. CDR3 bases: TGTGCCAGCAGCCCGGAAGGGGTAGCGGGGGGGCCAGGGGAGACCCAGTACTTC.

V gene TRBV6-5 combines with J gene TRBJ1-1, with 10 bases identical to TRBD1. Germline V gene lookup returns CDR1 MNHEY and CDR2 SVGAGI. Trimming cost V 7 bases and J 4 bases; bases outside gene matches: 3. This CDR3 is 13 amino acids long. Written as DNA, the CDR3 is TGTGCCAGCAAGAGGACAGGGGGCACTGAAGCTTTCTTT. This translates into CASKRTGGTEAFF.

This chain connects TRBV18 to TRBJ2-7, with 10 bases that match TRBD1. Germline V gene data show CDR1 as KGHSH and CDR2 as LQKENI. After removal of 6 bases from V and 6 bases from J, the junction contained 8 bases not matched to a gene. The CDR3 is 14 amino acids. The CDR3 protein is CASSPGQGVGEQYF. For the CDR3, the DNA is TGTGCCAGCTCCCCCGGACAGGGGGTTGGCGAGCAGTACTTC.

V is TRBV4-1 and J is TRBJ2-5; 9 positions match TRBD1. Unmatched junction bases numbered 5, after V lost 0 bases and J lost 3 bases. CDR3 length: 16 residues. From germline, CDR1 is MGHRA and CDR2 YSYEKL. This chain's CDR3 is CASSQDLTGGEETQYF. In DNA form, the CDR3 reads TGCGCCAGCAGCCAAGACCTGACAGGGGGGGAAGAGACCCAGTACTTC.

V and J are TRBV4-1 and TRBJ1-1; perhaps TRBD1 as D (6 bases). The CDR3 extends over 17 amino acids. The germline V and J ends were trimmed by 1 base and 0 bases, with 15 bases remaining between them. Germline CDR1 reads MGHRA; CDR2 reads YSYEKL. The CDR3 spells CASSQGVGGLMNTEAFF. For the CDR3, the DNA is TGCGCCAGCAGCCAAGGCGTAGGGGGTCTCATGAACACTGAAGCTTTCTTT.

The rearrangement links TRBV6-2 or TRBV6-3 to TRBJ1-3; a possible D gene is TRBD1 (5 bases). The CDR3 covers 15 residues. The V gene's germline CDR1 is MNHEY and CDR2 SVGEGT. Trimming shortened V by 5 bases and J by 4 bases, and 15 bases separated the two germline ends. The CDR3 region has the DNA TGTGCCAGCAGTACGCTGGGGCCGCAAGGAAACACCATATATTTT. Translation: CASSTLGPQGNTIYF.

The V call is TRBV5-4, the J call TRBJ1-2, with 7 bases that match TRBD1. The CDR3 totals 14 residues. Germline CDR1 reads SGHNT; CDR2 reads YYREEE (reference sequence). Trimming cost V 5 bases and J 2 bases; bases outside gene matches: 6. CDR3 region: CASSYPGQNYGYTF. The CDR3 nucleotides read TGTGCCAGCAGTTATCCGGGACAGAACTATGGCTACACCTTC.

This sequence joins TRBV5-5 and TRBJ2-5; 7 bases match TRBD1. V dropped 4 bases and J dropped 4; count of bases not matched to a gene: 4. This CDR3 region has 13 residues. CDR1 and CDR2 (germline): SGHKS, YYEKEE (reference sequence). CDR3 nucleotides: TGTGCCAGCAGCATGACAGGGCGAGAGACCCAGTACTTC. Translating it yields CASSMTGRETQYF. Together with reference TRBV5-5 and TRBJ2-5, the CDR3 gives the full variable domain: DAGVTQSPTHLIKTRGQQVTLRCSPISGHKSVSWYQQVLGQGPQFIFQYYEKEERGRGNFPDRFSARQFPNYSSELNVNALLLGDSALYLCASSMTGRETQYFGPGTRLLVL.